This T cell receptor beta chain was recovered during a study of T cells after yellow fever vaccination. Study findings and constraints: Reappearance after the booster was observed for most primary-vaccination clones (roughly 97% CD4, more than 70% CD8). The CD4 compartment and the CD8 compartment contained a small share of clonotypes in common.

Points on this clonotype: Antigen: not known.

TCRdb processed the 5' RACE reads anew with MiXCR; each CDR3 protein has one entry. The table records about 350,000 distinct CDR3 sequences, about 4% of them present only once. This sequence was found in a man aged 18-30 years who received the YFV17D yellow fever vaccine. Sequencing was performed on PBMCs, taken 5 days after the yellow fever booster vaccination.

CDR3 in DNA: TGTGCCAGCAGCGCCCAAGACAGAGACAATGAGCAGTTCTTC. It translates to CASSAQDRDNEQFF. J is TRBJ2-1 and V is TRBV7-9; possibly TRBD1 for D (5 bases). CDR3 size: 14 residues. V lost 5 bases and J 5 bases, leaving 13 bases between the germline ends. CDR1 and CDR2 from the germline V gene are SEHNR and FQNEAQ (reference sequence).